Included here is one T cell receptor (beta chain) sequence, with context. Its target is unknown. The record originates from a study of long-term antiretroviral therapy in people with HIV. Notes on the study in general: Documentation of ART adherence, viral resistance or therapy changes was absent. Controls showed broader CDR3 length ranges than did the HIV repertoires.

Each specimen consisted of roughly 0.9-10 million cryopreserved PBMC prior to extraction of DNA. At the survey level, the v3.0 immunoSEQ assay was run. Some clones are missing from TCRdb's copy, which holds only in-frame ones; the method was immunoSEQ multiplex PCR. The sample holds 24,000 or so clones, approximately 90% seen once. Trimming took off 4 bases at V and 5 bases at J, with 8 bases between the two ends. CDR1 SGDLS and CDR2 YYNGEE come from the germline V gene. The CDR3 is made up of 12 amino acids. The sequence was collected from a woman between 25 and 40 years old with HIV. This chain links TRBV9 with TRBJ2-3; D ambiguous. The sequences come from unsorted PBMCs, collected 1.9 years after starting antiretroviral therapy. The CDR3 region has the DNA TGTGCCAGCAGCCCACTGGGAGATACGCAGTATTTT. It translates to CASSPLGDTQYF.